These 27 T cell receptor beta chains were sequenced from one sample in a study of blood T cell repertoires in COVID-19. Clones were read by immunoSEQ multiplex PCR, and TCRdb kept only the in-frame ones, dropping some. The sample shows roughly 200,000 clones, about 76% of them seen only once. Sequences were obtained from peripheral blood. All receptors come from a woman between 50 and 59 years old with active or convalescent COVID-19.

In DNA form, the CDR3 reads TGCGCCAGCAGCCCACAGGGTGAGGGCACCGGGGAGCTGTTTTTT. It codes for CASSPQGEGTGELFF. The gene calls are TRBV4-1 and TRBJ2-2; a weak D match, TRBD1 (6 bases). Germline V gene sequence: CDR1 MGHRA, CDR2 YSYEKL. V dropped 4 bases and J dropped 4 bases, with 13 bases sitting between them. CDR3 length: 15 amino acids.

The V gene is TRBV4-3, the J gene TRBJ1-1; 9 bases fit TRBD1. The V gene end was trimmed by 1 base and the J gene end by 4 bases; junction bases not matched to a gene: 10. The CDR3 consists of 17 residues. The germline gives CDR1 LGHNA, CDR2 YSLEER. CDR3 DNA: TGCGCCAGCAGCCAAGGATCCCCAAGACAGGGGGTCACTGAAGCTTTCTTT. Encoded protein: CASSQGSPRQGVTEAFF.

This chain connects TRBV5-1 to TRBJ1-2; 8 bases are shared with TRBD1. V was pared by 1 base and J by 4 bases, with 15 bases of the junction left unmatched. CDR1 is SGHRS and CDR2 is YFSETQ in the germline V gene. The length of the CDR3 is 18 residues. The CDR3 sequence: CASSLSTTTSGGGYGYTF. CDR3 nucleotides: TGCGCCAGCAGCTTGAGTACCACCACTTCAGGGGGCGGCTATGGCTACACCTTC. The variable domain in full, completed from reference TRBV5-1 and TRBJ1-2, reads KAGVTQTPRYLIKTRGQQVTLSCSPISGHRSVSWYQQTPGQGLQFLFEYFSETQRNKGNFPGRFSGRQFSNSRSEMNVSTLELGDSALYLCASSLSTTTSGGGYGYTFGSGTRLTVV.

The chain links TRBV28 to TRBJ2-1, with 11 bases matching TRBD2. The germline V gene encodes CDR1 MDHEN and CDR2 SYDVKM. The CDR3 sequence is 15 residues long. J gave up 5 bases and V 3 bases, and 3 bases lay outside the gene matches. The CDR3 DNA reads TGTGCCAGCAGTTTGGGTAGCGGGAGGGACAATGAGCAGTTCTTC. Protein sequence: CASSLGSGRDNEQFF.

The V and J genes are TRBV18 and TRBJ1-1; 7 positions match TRBD1. Germline trimming cut 3 bases from V and 6 bases from J; bases unmatched to any gene: 13. Germline CDR1 KGHSH, CDR2 LQKENI. The CDR3 runs 16 residues. CDR3 sequence reads: CASSPAVNRGFSEAFF. The CDR3 coding sequence is TGTGCCAGCTCACCCGCGGTCAACAGGGGCTTCTCTGAAGCTTTCTTT.

The chain couples TRBV7-2 to TRBJ2-1, with TRBD1 matching over 7 bases. With V trimmed by 0 bases and J by 10 bases, 3 bases remained unmatched. The CDR3 runs 13 residues. CDR1 SGHTA and CDR2 FQGNSA come from the germline V gene. CDR3 nucleotide sequence: TGTGCCAGCAGCTTAGCGGGACAGAGCGAGCAGTTCTTC. Its translation: CASSLAGQSEQFF.

The gene calls are TRBV4-3 and TRBJ1-2; the match to TRBD1 covers 9 bases. The CDR3 length is 15 residues. The germline gives CDR1 LGHNA, CDR2 YSLEER. The trim removed 6 bases at V and 3 bases at J, leaving 8 bases unmatched. The DNA of the CDR3 is TGCGCCAGCAGACCAAGGGACAGGGAGGACTATGGCTACACCTTC. Its protein product is CASRPRDREDYGYTF.

This clone was picked up many times. The same CDR3 also results from other DNA sequences found in this sample. The chain recombines TRBV19 with TRBJ2-7, with 8 bases fitting TRBD1. Germline CDR1 and CDR2: LNHDA and SQIVND (reference sequence). Unmatched junction bases numbered 3, after V lost 3 bases and J lost 2 bases. The CDR3 totals 14 residues. The CDR3 nucleotides are TGTGCCAGTAGTATTGGGACAGGAACCTACGAGCAGTACTTC. As protein: CASSIGTGTYEQYF.

V gene TRBV7-2 combines with J gene TRBJ1-2; 12 bases match TRBD1. The germline gives CDR1 SGHTA, CDR2 FQGNSA. V was pared by 5 bases and J by 4 bases, with 11 bases of the junction left unmatched. This CDR3 is built from 17 residues. The CDR3 is CASSPLGTGGAGYGYTF. As DNA, the CDR3 is TGTGCCAGCAGCCCTCTAGGGACAGGGGGCGCAGGCTATGGCTACACCTTC.

The CDR3 is CASSYPLTGAGANVLTF. The CDR3 bases are TGTGCCAGCAGTTACCCCCTCACAGGGGCCGGGGCCAACGTCCTGACTTTC. The V gene is TRBV6-2 or TRBV6-3, the J gene TRBJ2-6; 7 nucleotides match TRBD1. V lost 2 bases, J lost 4 bases, and 8 bases stayed unmatched. Per germline, CDR1 MNHEY and CDR2 SVGEGT. CDR3 length equals 17 residues.

The V and J genes are TRBV7-6 and TRBJ2-2, with D possibly matching TRBD1 (6 bases). Trimming cost V 4 bases and J 1 base, with 13 bases left between them. Germline CDR1 SGHVS, CDR2 FNYEAQ. The CDR3 has 16 amino acids. CDR3 loop: CASSYPGTQNTGELFF. The CDR3 bases are TGTGCCAGCAGCTACCCCGGGACACAGAACACCGGGGAGCTGTTTTTT.

This clone was found a few times. This chain uses TRBV7-2 with TRBJ2-2, with D maybe TRBD2 (7 bases). In germline, CDR1 is SGHTA, CDR2 FQGNSA. V was clipped by 5 bases and J by 1 base, with 14 bases between them. The length of the CDR3 is 16 residues. The CDR3 protein is CASSPRGGGNTGELFF. Here the CDR3 DNA reads TGTGCCAGCAGCCCGCGAGGGGGGGGGAACACCGGGGAGCTGTTTTTT.

In its sample, this clone was seen once. The chain carries TRBV11-2 and TRBJ1-2, with D uncertain. Trimming shortened V by 4 bases and J by 8 bases, and 20 bases separated the two germline ends. The CDR3 sequence is 15 residues long. Germline V gives CDR1 SGHAT, CDR2 FQNNGV. The CDR3 region is CASSSSRQGLEGYTF. CDR3 in DNA: TGTGCCAGCAGCTCCTCGAGGCAAGGCTTGGAGGGCTACACCTTC.

V usage is TRBV2 and J usage is TRBJ2-7; 8 bases match TRBD2. The V gene's germline CDR1 is SNHLY and CDR2 FYNNEI. J was trimmed by 1 base and V by 3 bases; bases with no gene match: 5. The CDR3 sequence is 15 residues long. CDR3 sequence reads: CASSEGLVISYEQYF. In DNA form, the CDR3 reads TGTGCCAGCAGTGAGGGACTAGTGATTTCCTACGAGCAGTACTTC.

This clone was counted only a few times. This chain links TRBV9 with TRBJ2-2, with 8 bases lining up with TRBD2. With V trimmed by 4 bases and J by 7 bases, 12 bases remained unmatched. The CDR3 is 16 residues long. Looked up from germline, CDR1 is SGDLS and CDR2 is YYNGEE. This CDR3 is CASSPVAGGGGGELFF. The CDR3 bases are TGTGCCAGCAGCCCAGTGGCGGGAGGAGGGGGCGGGGAGCTGTTTTTT.

This chain joins TRBV5-1 and TRBJ1-6; no clear D. The V end lost 0 bases, the J end lost 9 bases, and 7 bases lay between the germline ends. Germline CDR1 SGHRS, CDR2 YFSETQ. This CDR3 has 13 residues. The CDR3 DNA sequence: TGCGCCAGCAGCTTGGTGGAGCGTTCACCCCTCCACTTT. Its translation: CASSLVERSPLHF.

Only one count was recorded for this clone. This sequence joins TRBV25-1 and TRBJ1-1, with D perhaps matching TRBD1 (5 bases). The length of the CDR3 is 13 residues. Germline V gives CDR1 MGHDK, CDR2 SYGVNS. V was shortened by 7 bases and J by 0 bases, with 9 bases between the two germline ends. The CDR3 sequence: CASTPTVNTEAFF. In DNA form, the CDR3 reads TGTGCCAGCACCCCGACAGTGAACACTGAAGCTTTCTTT. Together with reference TRBV25-1 and TRBJ1-1, the CDR3 gives the full variable domain: EADIYQTPRYLVIGTGKKITLECSQTMGHDKMYWYQQDPGMELHLIHYSYGVNSTEKGDLSSESTVSRIRTEHFPLTLESARPSHTSQYLCASTPTVNTEAFFGQGTRLTVV.

The rearrangement uses TRBV5-4 and TRBJ1-2, with D maybe TRBD1 (5 bases). The germline V and J ends were trimmed by 0 bases and 2 bases, with 11 bases remaining between them. CDR1 and CDR2 (germline): SGHNT, YYREEE (reference sequence). This CDR3 has 15 residues. In DNA form, the CDR3 reads TGTGCCAGCAGCTTGGCTACCGGGGGAAACTATGGCTACACCTTC. Translation gives CASSLATGGNYGYTF.

This clone appeared a few times. In the same sample, other DNA sequences code for this CDR3. The rearrangement joins TRBV9 to TRBJ2-2, with 7 bases aligning to TRBD1. The CDR3 is 16 amino acids. J lost 0 bases, V lost 0 bases, and 2 bases had no gene match. Per the germline V gene, CDR1 is SGDLS and CDR2 is YYNGEE. In DNA, the CDR3 is TGTGCCAGCAGCGTAGGAGGGGGCGCGAACACCGGGGAGCTGTTTTTT. Its protein product is CASSVGGGANTGELFF. The full variable domain, completed using reference TRBV9 and TRBJ2-2, is DSGVTQTPKHLITATGQRVTLRCSPRSGDLSVYWYQQSLDQGLQFLIQYYNGEERAKGNILERFSAQQFPDLHSELNLSSLELGDSALYFCASSVGGGANTGELFFGEGSRLTVL.

V usage is TRBV20-1 and J usage is TRBJ1-6, with a tentative D call TRBD1 (5 bases). Trimming removed 3 bases from V and 5 bases from J, with 8 bases in between. The CDR3 extends over 13 amino acids. Germline V gene data show CDR1 as DFQATT and CDR2 as SNEGSKA (reference sequence). The DNA for the CDR3 is TGCAGTGCTAGTAAACAGGATAATTCACCCCTCCACTTT. Translating it yields CSASKQDNSPLHF.

The chain couples TRBV3-1 (or the pseudogene TRBV3-2) to TRBJ2-5, with TRBD2 identical over 7 bases. This CDR3 has 11 amino acids. Germline CDR1 reads LGHDT; CDR2 reads YNNKEL (reference sequence). V gave up 5 bases and J gave up 9 bases; unmatched junction bases: 3. CDR3 sequence: CASSGRAAQYF. The CDR3 coding sequence is TGTGCCAGCAGCGGGAGGGCGGCCCAGTACTTC.

The chain uses TRBV19 and TRBJ1-3; D is perhaps TRBD1 (5 bases). Germline CDR1 LNHDA, CDR2 SQIVND (reference sequence). The V end was cut by 6 bases, the J end by 2 bases, with 17 bases between. This CDR3 spans 16 amino acids. The CDR3 bases are TGTGCCAGTAGCATGGGACGTGGGACTGCTGGAAACACCATATATTTT. This sequence encodes CASSMGRGTAGNTIYF.

This chain joins TRBV6-1 and TRBJ2-7; 10 nucleotides match TRBD2. The CDR3 has 16 residues. Looked up from germline, CDR1 is MNHNS and CDR2 is SASEGT. With 4 bases clipped from V and 6 bases from J, the junction kept 12 bases outside the gene matches. CDR3 DNA: TGTGCCAGCAGTGGGGGCCTAGCGGGAGTTAAGATCGAGCAGTACTTC. Its translation is CASSGGLAGVKIEQYF.

The rearrangement joins TRBV5-6 to TRBJ1-6, with 7 bases identical to TRBD1. Germline CDR1 reads SGHDT; CDR2 reads YYEEEE. The ends lost 0 bases at V and 3 bases at J; junction bases unmatched: 3. The length of the CDR3 is 16 residues. The CDR3 loop is CASSLGDSRYNSPLHF. The CDR3 nucleotides are TGTGCCAGCAGCTTGGGGGACAGCCGCTATAATTCACCCCTCCACTTT.

The chain recombines TRBV28 with TRBJ2-3; TRBD2 might be the D (5 bases). Looked up from germline, CDR1 is MDHEN and CDR2 is SYDVKM. The CDR3 is 18 amino acids. V shed 4 bases and J shed 0 bases, with 20 bases lying between them. In DNA form, the CDR3 reads TGTGCCAGCAGTTCCCCCCGGGGAGTCGATTCTAGCACAGATACGCAGTATTTT. Translation gives CASSSPRGVDSSTDTQYF.

The V gene is TRBV19, the J gene TRBJ1-5; D ambiguous. Trimming removed 7 bases from V and 11 bases from J, with 24 bases in between. The CDR3 is made up of 15 amino acids. Per germline, CDR1 LNHDA and CDR2 SQIVND (reference sequence). For the CDR3, the DNA is TGTGCCAGTACTGGGGTCAGCGGACCAACGGTGGCCCAGCATTTT. Translated: CASTGVSGPTVAQHF. Together with reference TRBV19 and TRBJ1-5, the CDR3 gives the full variable domain: DGGITQSPKYLFRKEGQNVTLSCEQNLNHDAMYWYRQDPGQGLRLIYYSQIVNDFQKGDIAEGYSVSREKKESFPLTVTSAQKNPTAFYLCASTGVSGPTVAQHFGDGTRLSIL.

The rearrangement links TRBV9 to TRBJ2-3; D unresolved. The CDR3 is 15 amino acids. Trimming cost V 3 bases and J 2 bases, with 13 bases left between them. CDR1 is SGDLS and CDR2 is YYNGEE in the germline V gene. As DNA, the CDR3 is TGTGCCAGCAGCGCAAGAAGCCTTGACACAGATACGCAGTATTTT. It specifies CASSARSLDTDTQYF.